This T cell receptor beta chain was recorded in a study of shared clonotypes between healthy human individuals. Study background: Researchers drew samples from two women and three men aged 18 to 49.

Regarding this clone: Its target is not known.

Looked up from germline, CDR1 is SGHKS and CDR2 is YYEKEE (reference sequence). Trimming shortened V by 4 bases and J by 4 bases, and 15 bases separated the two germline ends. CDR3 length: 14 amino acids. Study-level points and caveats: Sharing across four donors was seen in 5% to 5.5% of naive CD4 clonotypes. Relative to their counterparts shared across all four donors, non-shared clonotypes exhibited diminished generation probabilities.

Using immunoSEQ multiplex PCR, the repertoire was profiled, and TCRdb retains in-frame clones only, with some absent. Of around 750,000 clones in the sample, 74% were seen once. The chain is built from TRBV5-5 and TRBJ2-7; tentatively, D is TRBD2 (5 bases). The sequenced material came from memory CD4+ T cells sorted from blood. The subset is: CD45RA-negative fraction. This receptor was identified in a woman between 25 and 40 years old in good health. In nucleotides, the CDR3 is TGTGCCAGCAGCCCCGTCTGGGGAGATTACGAGCAGTACTTC. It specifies CASSPVWGDYEQYF.